This T cell receptor (beta chain) emerged from a study of blood T cell repertoires in COVID-19. Study-wide background: Sites in the United States, Italy and Spain provided acute and convalescent COVID-19 samples. Nucleic acid was either cDNA or gDNA, and it came from T cells, B-cell-depleted T cells, or PBMCs.

Authors' processing steps: Amplification of reference gene primers provided the estimated nucleated cell counts. TCRdb keeps only in-frame clones here, not all; method: immunoSEQ multiplex PCR. V, J and clone size were drawn from that table, and D and trimming were deduced from the DNA. The sample has nearly 45,000 clones, roughly nine tenths seen once. The CDR3 is made up of 15 amino acids. Trimming removed 4 bases at V and 0 bases at J, with 15 bases between. Looked up from germline, CDR1 is GTSNPN and CDR2 is SVGIG (reference sequence). The receptor comes from an elderly woman in a cohort sampled during active or convalescent COVID-19. The genes are TRBV30 and TRBJ1-1; perhaps TRBD1 as D (5 bases). The material sequenced was peripheral blood. CDR3 coding DNA: TGTGCCTGGAAAATCCCCGGACATATGAACACTGAAGCTTTCTTT. It specifies CAWKIPGHMNTEAFF.